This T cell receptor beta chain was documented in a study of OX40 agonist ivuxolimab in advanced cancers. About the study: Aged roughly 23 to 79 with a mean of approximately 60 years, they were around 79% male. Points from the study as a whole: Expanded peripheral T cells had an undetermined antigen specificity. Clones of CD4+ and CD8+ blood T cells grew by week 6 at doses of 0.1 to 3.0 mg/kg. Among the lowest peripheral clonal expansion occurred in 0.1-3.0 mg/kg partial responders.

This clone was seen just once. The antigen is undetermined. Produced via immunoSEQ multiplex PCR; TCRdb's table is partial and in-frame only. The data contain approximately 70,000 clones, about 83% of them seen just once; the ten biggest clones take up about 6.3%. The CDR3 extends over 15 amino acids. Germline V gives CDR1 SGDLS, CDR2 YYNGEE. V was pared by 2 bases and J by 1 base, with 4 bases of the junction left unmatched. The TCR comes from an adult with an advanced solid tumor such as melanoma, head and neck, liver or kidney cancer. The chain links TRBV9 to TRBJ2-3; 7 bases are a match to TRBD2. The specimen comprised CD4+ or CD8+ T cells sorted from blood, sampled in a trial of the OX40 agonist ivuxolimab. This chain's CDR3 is CASSVGAGGTDTQYF. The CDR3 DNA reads TGTGCCAGCAGCGTTGGGGCGGGAGGCACAGATACGCAGTATTTT. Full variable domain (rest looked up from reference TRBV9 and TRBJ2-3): DSGVTQTPKHLITATGQRVTLRCSPRSGDLSVYWYQQSLDQGLQFLIQYYNGEERAKGNILERFSAQQFPDLHSELNLSSLELGDSALYFCASSVGAGGTDTQYFGPGTRLTVL.